This T cell receptor (beta chain) derives from a study of shared clonotypes between healthy human individuals. Study findings and constraints: With few donors, the genetic and exposure-history diversity represented was limited. Among non-shared clonotypes, generation probabilities were lower than among those shared by all four donors.

The V segment lost 1 base and the J segment 0 bases; nucleotides outside the gene matches: 11. This CDR3 has 19 amino acids. Germline CDR1 reads SGHDN; CDR2 reads FVKESK. A CD45RA-negative memory subset and a CD45RA+ naive subset were separated from the CD4+ cells. This clone was observed once. Its cognate antigen is unknown. This table comes from immunoSEQ multiplex PCR, and its TCRdb copy is limited to in-frame clones, with some not included. Among 600,000 to 750,000 clones listed, 55% to 75% were seen once. The receptor's source is a woman under 40 in good health. This rearrangement joins TRBV14 to TRBJ2-2; 7 nucleotides match TRBD2. Sequencing used memory CD4+ T cells sorted from blood. The subset is: CD45RA-negative fraction. In nucleotides, the CDR3 is TGTGCCAGCAGCCAAGTCCTCCCGCCGGGACTAACGAACACCGGGGAGCTGTTTTTT. Its translation is CASSQVLPPGLTNTGELFF.